This entry features one T cell receptor (beta chain) sequence. These data are taken from a study of blood T cell repertoires in COVID-19. For the study at large: From the United States, Italy and Spain came samples of acute and convalescent COVID-19. T cells, B-cell-depleted T cells, or PBMCs provided the cDNA or gDNA that served as material.

Authors' data handling: Reference gene primer amplification gave estimated nucleated cell counts. Produced via immunoSEQ multiplex PCR; TCRdb's table is partial and in-frame only. Clonal size and the V and J genes are those of that table, whereas D and trimming came from the DNA. The sample holds 15,000 to 20,000 clones; roughly 90% are singletons and the top ten take roughly 15%. The CDR3 is 14 amino acids. Germline values: CDR1 MNHNS, CDR2 SASEGT. V lost 1 base, J lost 6 bases, and 11 bases lay in between. V is TRBV6-1 and J is TRBJ2-3; the D gene is possibly TRBD1 (6 bases). Sequenced input: peripheral blood. This clonotype originated in a human donor in a cohort sampled during active COVID-19. The chain's CDR3 is CASSEVGGRDTQYF. The CDR3 coding sequence is TGTGCCAGCAGTGAAGTAGGGGGAAGGGATACGCAGTATTTT.